Listed below are T cell receptor beta chains from one sample, sequenced in a study of CD8+ T cells in alopecia areata. Sequenced by immunoSEQ multiplex PCR; TCRdb stores in-frame clones only, minus some. The sample lists more than 90,000 clones, roughly 66% occurring once. Sequenced: CD4+ T cells sorted from blood. These receptors originate from a human donor in good health. Both conserved end residues are part of each CDR3. The D gene is left open where the match is weak. Only some rows state a clone size, as once, few, many or a class for expanded clones.

abundance,v_gene,j_gene,d_gene,CDR3aa,CDR3nt
.,TRBV9,TRBJ2-3,.,CARGTPPGRTDTQYF,TGTGCCAGGGGTACACCCCCGGGGCGCACAGATACGCAGTATTTT
.,TRBV30,TRBJ1-5,.,CAWSVPGAVSNQPQHF,TGTGCCTGGAGTGTCCCGGGGGCGGTGAGCAATCAGCCCCAGCATTTT
.,TRBV29-1,TRBJ2-5,.,CSVGTAQETQYF,TGCAGCGTTGGGACAGCGCAAGAGACCCAGTACTTC
.,TRBV4-2,TRBJ1-6,TRBD1,CASSQGQGRGNSPLHF,TGTGCCAGCAGCCAAGGACAGGGGAGGGGCAATTCACCCCTCCACTTT
.,TRBV6-6,TRBJ2-7,.,CASSYSNRSPYEQYF,TGTGCCAGCAGTTACTCGAATAGGAGCCCCTACGAGCAGTACTTC
.,TRBV29-1,TRBJ1-1,.,CSVNTGFEAFF,TGCAGCGTTAATACAGGGTTTGAAGCTTTCTTT
.,TRBV30,TRBJ2-2,TRBD1,CAWDRANTGELFF,TGTGCCTGGGACAGGGCGAACACCGGGGAGCTGTTTTTT
.,TRBV30,TRBJ1-5,.,CAWSSGGDQPQHF,TGTGCCTGGAGTTCGGGGGGGGACCAGCCCCAGCATTTT
.,TRBV4-1,TRBJ2-7,TRBD1,CASSRGTGDDYEQYF,TGCGCCAGCAGCCGTGGGACAGGGGACGACTACGAGCAGTACTTC
.,TRBV29-1,TRBJ1-2,TRBD1,CSVAGTEIVGIYGYTF,TGCAGCGTAGCCGGGACAGAGATTGTGGGCATCTATGGCTACACCTTC
.,TRBV27,TRBJ1-1,TRBD1,CASRTRDSGTEAFF,TGTGCCAGCAGGACCAGGGACAGTGGGACTGAAGCTTTCTTT
.,TRBV30,TRBJ1-2,TRBD1,CAWSGTGHDGYTF,TGTGCCTGGAGCGGGACAGGGCACGATGGCTACACCTTC
.,TRBV29-1,TRBJ2-7,.,CSPVGPLRTYEQYF,TGCAGCCCGGTTGGGCCTCTCCGAACCTACGAGCAGTACTTC
.,TRBV29-1,TRBJ2-5,.,CSVARSQETQYF,TGCAGCGTTGCGCGGAGCCAAGAGACCCAGTACTTC
once,TRBV11-2,TRBJ2-7,.,CASSSPRWRYEQYF,TGTGCCAGCAGCTCCCCCAGGTGGCGCTACGAGCAGTACTTC
few,TRBV4-1,TRBJ2-3,TRBD1,CASSRGQGRRTDTQYF,TGCGCCAGCAGCCGGGGACAGGGGAGGAGGACAGATACGCAGTATTTT
.,TRBV5-1,TRBJ2-2,TRBD2,CASSSRTSGGPTGELFF,TGCGCCAGCAGCTCCCGGACTAGCGGGGGCCCTACCGGGGAGCTGTTTTTT
.,TRBV29-1,TRBJ1-2,.,CSVESRDLRTYGYTF,TGCAGCGTTGAAAGTCGGGACCTGAGGACCTATGGCTACACCTTC
few,TRBV29-1,TRBJ1-2,.,CSVEDRASYTF,TGCAGCGTTGAAGACCGCGCTAGCTACACCTTC
.,TRBV7-9,TRBJ2-1,.,CASTGQYNEQFF,TGTGCCAGCACCGGACAGTACAATGAGCAGTTCTTC
.,TRBV4-2,TRBJ1-4,.,CASSQDLGTGEKLFF,TGTGCCAGCAGCCAAGATTTGGGGACCGGCGAAAAACTGTTTTTT
.,TRBV23-1,TRBJ2-5,.,CASSPDSLQETQYF,TGCGCCAGCAGTCCCGACAGTCTACAAGAGACCCAGTACTTC
.,TRBV7-3,TRBJ2-3,.,CASSLSGDTQYF,TGTGCCAGCAGCTTATCGGGAGATACGCAGTATTTT
.,TRBV30,TRBJ1-2,.,CACRSQVNYGYTF,TGTGCCTGTCGCTCTCAAGTTAACTATGGCTACACCTTC
.,TRBV7-9,TRBJ1-6,.,CASSLDMGGGNSPLHF,TGTGCCAGCAGCTTAGATATGGGGGGAGGCAATTCACCCCTCCACTTT
.,TRBV7-6,TRBJ1-2,.,CASSFGASSGLYGYTF,TGTGCCAGCAGCTTTGGGGCCTCCTCGGGACTCTATGGCTACACCTTC
.,TRBV4-2,TRBJ2-2,.,CASSQQGYTGELFF,TGTGCCAGCAGCCAACAGGGGTACACCGGGGAGCTGTTTTTT
few,TRBV18,TRBJ2-5,.,CASSPPGLRLQETQYF,TGTGCCAGCTCACCACCGGGGCTCAGGTTACAAGAGACCCAGTACTTC
.,TRBV6-5,TRBJ2-7,TRBD1,CASSYSPGTGGYEQYF,TGTGCCAGCAGTTACTCGCCCGGGACAGGGGGCTACGAGCAGTACTTC
once,TRBV7-9,TRBJ2-3,.,CASSFNQWEQQYF,TGTGCCAGCAGCTTTAATCAGTGGGAGCAGCAGTATTTT
few,TRBV28,TRBJ2-5,TRBD2,CASRTGGGETQYF,TGTGCCAGCAGGACGGGGGGAGGGGAGACCCAGTACTTC
.,TRBV30,TRBJ1-5,TRBD1,CAWSGTGRQPQHF,TGTGCCTGGAGCGGGACAGGGCGGCAGCCCCAGCATTTT
few,TRBV27,TRBJ1-6,.,CASSLRQGNSPLHF,TGTGCCAGCAGTTTACGGCAGGGGAATTCACCCCTCCACTTT
.,TRBV25-1,TRBJ2-5,TRBD1,CASSHQGQGAGTQYF,TGTGCCAGCAGTCACCAGGGACAGGGGGCAGGGACCCAGTACTTC
few,TRBV7-9,TRBJ2-5,.,CASSLGAEETQYF,TGTGCCAGCAGCTTAGGGGCTGAAGAGACCCAGTACTTC
.,TRBV29-1,TRBJ2-6,.,CSVDGGGANVLTF,TGCAGCGTTGACGGAGGTGGGGCCAACGTCCTGACTTTC
few,TRBV5-1,TRBJ2-5,.,CASSLGNAVNQETQYF,TGCGCCAGCAGCTTGGGGAATGCCGTCAACCAAGAGACCCAGTACTTC
.,TRBV10-3,TRBJ2-3,TRBD1,CAISVGQGRDTQYF,TGTGCCATCAGTGTGGGACAGGGAAGAGATACGCAGTATTTT
.,TRBV27,TRBJ2-7,TRBD2,CASSFRGPGLAGGLEQYF,TGTGCCAGCAGTTTCCGGGGACCGGGACTAGCGGGGGGGCTCGAGCAGTACTTC
.,TRBV5-1,TRBJ2-3,.,CASSFDPITDTQYF,TGCGCCAGCAGCTTCGACCCTATCACAGATACGCAGTATTTT
.,TRBV18,TRBJ2-3,.,CASSSSDTQYF,TGTGCCAGCTCTTCATCGGATACGCAGTATTTT
.,TRBV19,TRBJ1-1,.,CASQTGNTEAFF,TGTGCCAGTCAGACAGGGAACACTGAAGCTTTCTTT
.,TRBV6-5,TRBJ2-3,.,CASATSRLTDTQYF,TGTGCCAGCGCAACTAGCCGCCTCACAGATACGCAGTATTTT
once,TRBV7-2,TRBJ1-1,TRBD1,CASRPGTGILNTEAFF,TGTGCCAGCAGACCAGGGACAGGTATTTTGAACACTGAAGCTTTCTTT
.,TRBV29-1,TRBJ2-1,.,CSVRAGFINEQFF,TGCAGCGTTAGGGCAGGGTTTATCAATGAGCAGTTCTTC
few,TRBV9,TRBJ1-5,.,CASSPELGTQPQHF,TGTGCCAGCAGCCCAGAGCTAGGGACTCAGCCCCAGCATTTT
.,TRBV30,TRBJ2-7,.,CAWSDSYEQYF,TGTGCCTGGAGCGACTCCTACGAGCAGTACTTC
.,TRBV7-9,TRBJ1-2,.,CASTSLGRSYTF,TGTGCCAGCACCTCGCTGGGACGTAGCTACACCTTC
.,TRBV5-1,TRBJ2-2,TRBD1,CASSVGQGSNGELFF,TGCGCCAGCAGCGTCGGACAGGGAAGCAACGGGGAGCTGTTTTTT
.,TRBV29-1,TRBJ1-2,TRBD1,CSASETGSSYTF,TGCAGCGCATCGGAGACAGGGTCCAGCTACACCTTC
.,TRBV29-1,TRBJ2-2,.,CSARGNTGELFF,TGCAGCGCGCGGGGGAACACCGGGGAGCTGTTTTTT
few,TRBV10-3,TRBJ2-2,TRBD2,CAISALAGLRGNTGELFF,TGTGCCATCAGTGCACTAGCGGGACTAAGGGGAAACACCGGGGAGCTGTTTTTT
few,TRBV30,TRBJ2-5,TRBD1,CAQSTGTETQYF,TGTGCCCAGTCGACAGGGACCGAGACCCAGTACTTC
few,TRBV29-1,TRBJ1-2,TRBD1,CSVEDPGQGVNGYTF,TGCAGCGTTGAAGATCCGGGACAGGGCGTAAATGGCTACACCTTC
few,TRBV30,TRBJ2-1,.,CAWSVASPPHNEQFF,TGTGCCTGGAGTGTGGCTAGCCCCCCACACAATGAGCAGTTCTTC